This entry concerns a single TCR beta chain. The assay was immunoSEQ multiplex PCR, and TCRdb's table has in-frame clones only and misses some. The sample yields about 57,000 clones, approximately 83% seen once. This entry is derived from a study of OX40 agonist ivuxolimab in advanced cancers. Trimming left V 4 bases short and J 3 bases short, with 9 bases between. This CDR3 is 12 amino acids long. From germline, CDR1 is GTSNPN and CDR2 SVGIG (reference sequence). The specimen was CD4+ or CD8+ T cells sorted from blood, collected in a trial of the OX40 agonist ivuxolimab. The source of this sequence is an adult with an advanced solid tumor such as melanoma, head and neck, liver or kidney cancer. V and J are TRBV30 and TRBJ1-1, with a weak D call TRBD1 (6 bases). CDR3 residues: CAWNREDTEAFF. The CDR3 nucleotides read TGTGCCTGGAACAGGGAGGACACTGAAGCTTTCTTT.